The next 9 T cell receptor beta chains were all read from a single sample in a study of cytomegalovirus exposure and HLA in healthy donors. The PCR employed 60 Vbeta primers together with 13 Jbeta primers. Method: immunoSEQ multiplex PCR; TCRdb's copy keeps in-frame clones and lacks some. The top ten hold around 5% of the sample, which has 70,000 to 95,000 clones, approximately 60% seen once. Sequenced input: PBMCs. The receptors stem from a woman aged 25 to 39 in good health and CMV-seropositive.

For this clone: The junction differs from germline at one of its ends, possibly a read error. This chain connects TRBV5-1 to TRBJ2-2; D unclear. This CDR3 is 14 amino acids long. The germline CDR1 and CDR2 sequences are SGHRS and YFSETQ. This chain's CDR3 is CASTLNTNTGELFF. CDR3 bases: TGCGCCAGCACCTTGAATACGAACACCGGGGAGCTGTTTTTT.

This clone was counted a few times. The chain employs TRBV10-3 and TRBJ2-7; 9 nucleotides align to TRBD2. The trim removed 6 bases at V and 3 bases at J, leaving 6 bases unmatched. Germline V CDR1 and CDR2: ENHRY, SYGVKD. There are 14 residues in the CDR3. The CDR3 reads CAISTLAGSYEQYF. The CDR3 DNA reads TGTGCCATCAGCACGCTAGCGGGGAGCTACGAGCAGTACTTC.

CDR3 nucleotide sequence: TGCGCCAGCAGCACCGGGGATACGCAGTATTTT. This encodes CASSTGDTQYF. The V call is TRBV5-1, the J call TRBJ2-3, with D hard to call. The germline V and J ends were trimmed by 4 bases and 6 bases, with 6 bases remaining between them. There are 11 residues in the CDR3. Germline loops: CDR1 SGHRS, CDR2 YFSETQ.

The chain recombines TRBV10-1 with TRBJ1-1, with TRBD1 as a possible D gene (5 bases). Germline V gene data show CDR1 as WNHNN and CDR2 as SYGVQD (reference sequence). CDR3 size: 16 residues. The V gene lost 4 bases and the J gene lost 1 base, with 16 bases spanning the gap. In DNA form, the CDR3 reads TGCGCCAGCAGTGGCGGTCCAGGGAAGGCGAACACTGAAGCTTTCTTT. It translates to CASSGGPGKANTEAFF.

The gene calls are TRBV28 and TRBJ1-5; TRBD1 aligns across 8 bases. The junction had 6 bases not matched to a gene; V was cut back by 4 bases and J by 1 base. Germline CDR1 and CDR2: MDHEN and SYDVKM. This CDR3 contains 16 residues. CDR3 amino acids: CASSSGQGLSNQPQHF. The CDR3 DNA reads as TGTGCCAGCAGTTCAGGACAGGGACTGAGCAATCAGCCCCAGCATTTT.

This clone turned up a few times. The chain recombines TRBV5-1 with TRBJ1-1; 7 bases line up with TRBD1. The ends lost 2 bases at V and 5 bases at J; junction bases unmatched: 3. This CDR3 contains 13 residues. The germline CDR1 and CDR2 sequences are SGHRS and YFSETQ. In nucleotides, the CDR3 is TGCGCCAGCAGCTTTAGCAGGGGGACTGAAGCTTTCTTT. Protein sequence: CASSFSRGTEAFF.

The genes are TRBV15 and TRBJ2-5; D perhaps matches TRBD1 (5 bases). The J call may not be correct, given that the DNA end is closer to TRBJ2-7. CDR1 and CDR2 (germline): LNHNV, YYDKDF (reference sequence). This CDR3 is built from 14 residues. The CDR3 protein is CATSPSRQGFEQYF. The CDR3, as DNA: TGTGCCACCAGCCCCAGCAGGCAGGGCTTCGAGCAGTACTTC.

This clone was found a few times. The chain links TRBV5-1 to TRBJ2-6; tentative D call: TRBD1 (5 bases). The CDR3 sequence is 16 residues long. Trimming left V 6 bases short and J 2 bases short, with 15 bases between. The V gene's germline CDR1 is SGHRS and CDR2 YFSETQ. CDR3 bases: TGCGCCAGCAAGTGGCAGGGTGAGACTGGGGCCAACGTCCTGACTTTC. Translated, it gives CASKWQGETGANVLTF.

The V gene is TRBV5-1, the J gene TRBJ1-1, with D maybe TRBD1 (5 bases). Trimming took off 0 bases at V and 0 bases at J, with 9 bases between the two ends. Germline-derived CDR1 and CDR2 are SGHRS and YFSETQ. There are 15 residues in the CDR3. The CDR3 loop reads CASSLEGALNTEAFF. The DNA for the CDR3 is TGCGCCAGCAGCTTGGAAGGGGCGTTGAACACTGAAGCTTTCTTT.